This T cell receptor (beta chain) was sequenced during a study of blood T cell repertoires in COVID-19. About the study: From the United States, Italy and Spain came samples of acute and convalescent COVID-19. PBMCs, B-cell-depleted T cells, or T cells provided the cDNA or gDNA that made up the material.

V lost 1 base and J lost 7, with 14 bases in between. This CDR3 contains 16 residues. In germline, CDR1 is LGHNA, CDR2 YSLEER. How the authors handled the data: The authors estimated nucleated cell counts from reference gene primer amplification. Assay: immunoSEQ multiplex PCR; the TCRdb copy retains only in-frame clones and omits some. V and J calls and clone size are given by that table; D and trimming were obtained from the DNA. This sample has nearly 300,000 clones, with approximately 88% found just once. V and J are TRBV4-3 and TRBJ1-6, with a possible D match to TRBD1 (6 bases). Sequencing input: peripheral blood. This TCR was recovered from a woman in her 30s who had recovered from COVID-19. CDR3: CASSQAAVTGNSPLHF. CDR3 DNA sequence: TGCGCCAGCAGCCAAGCCGCGGTCACAGGGAATTCACCCCTCCACTTT.